The source of this T cell receptor (beta chain) is a study of T cell repertoires in cytomegalovirus infection. CDR3 length: 16 residues. Trimming took 1 base from V and 3 from J; bases not matched to a gene: 3. Germline loops: CDR1 MGHRA, CDR2 YSYEKL. TCRdb reprocessed the reads via MiXCR and lists one record per CDR3 protein. In the table there are some 160,000 distinct CDR3 sequences, more than 15% of which are singletons. In this sample, this clonotype turned up a few times. The sample taken for sequencing was CD8+ T cells from PBMCs. V is TRBV4-1 and J is TRBJ1-5; TRBD1 matches 10 bases. This clonotype was sampled from a human donor in good health (CMV status not recorded). Some clones in this sample may be carry-over from other donors' samples. The CDR3 protein is CASSQVTGGPNQPQHF. Here the CDR3 DNA reads TGCGCCAGCAGCCAAGTGACAGGGGGCCCCAATCAGCCCCAGCATTTT.